Following are 21 T cell receptor beta chains from one sample sequenced in a study of T cells in Graves' hyperthyroidism and ophthalmopathy. The TCR beta CDR3 regions underwent amplification using RNA transcripts as the source. In the first-round RT-PCR of the TCR CDR3, the HTBI primer set was used. MiXCR, run by TCRdb on the multiplex PCR reads, gives a single entry per CDR3 protein. This table has over 650,000 distinct CDR3 sequences, 45% appearing once. Sequencing was carried out using peripheral blood or thyroid tissue (not recorded which). The origin of the receptors is an adult man with Graves' disease, either hyperthyroidism or ophthalmopathy (not recorded which).

This chain connects TRBV10-2 to TRBJ1-2, with TRBD1 matching over 7 bases. Germline-derived CDR1 and CDR2 are WSHSY and SAAADI. The CDR3 consists of 11 residues. CDR3 in DNA: TGCGCAAGACAGGGTCAATATGGCTACACCTTC. Translating it yields CARQGQYGYTF.

This clonotype was detected ten times or more. V is TRBV7-6 and J is TRBJ1-1, with D hard to call. The V end was cut by 6 bases, the J end by 1 base, with 9 bases between. The CDR3 runs to 13 residues. Germline CDR1 reads SGHVS; CDR2 reads FNYEAQ. CDR3 in amino acids: CASRSQGNTEAFF. Here the CDR3 DNA reads TGTGCCAGCAGATCCCAAGGGAACACTGAAGCTTTCTTT.

The chain couples TRBV25-1 to TRBJ1-1; possible D gene TRBD1, 5 bases. CDR1 MGHDK and CDR2 SYGVNS come from the germline V gene. Trimming took off 5 bases at V and 9 bases at J, with 16 bases between the two ends. The CDR3 runs to 13 residues. The CDR3 sequence: CASSFGQMGQAFF. Written as DNA, the CDR3 is TGTGCCAGCAGTTTCGGACAAATGGGTCAAGCTTTCTTT.

The CDR3, as DNA: TGTGCCATCAGCGAACAGGGGATAACTAACTATGGCTACACCTTC. Amino acid sequence: CAISEQGITNYGYTF. The chain employs TRBV25-1 and TRBJ1-2; the match to TRBD1 covers 7 bases. This CDR3 has 15 amino acids. Germline V gives CDR1 MGHDK, CDR2 SYGVNS. V lost 10 bases and J lost 0; bases outside the gene matches: 11.

This clonotype has a count of ten or more. This chain uses TRBV10-1 with TRBJ1-3; no reliable D call. The germline V and J ends were trimmed by 0 bases and 1 base, with 7 bases remaining between them. Germline V gene lookup returns CDR1 WNHNN and CDR2 SYGVQD (reference sequence). The CDR3 consists of 15 residues. In DNA, the CDR3 is TGCGCCAGCAGTGAGTCTGTGGGATCTGGAAACACCATATATTTT. Its translation: CASSESVGSGNTIYF.

Turning to this clonotype: One junction end disagrees with the germline gene, perhaps due to a read error. The chain carries TRBV5-1 and TRBJ1-4; D gene unclear. Per the germline V gene, CDR1 is SGHRS and CDR2 is YFSETQ. The CDR3 covers 16 residues. CDR3 amino acids: CASSLGFRPLLEKLFF. The CDR3 DNA reads TGTGCCAGCAGCTTGGGATTCCGGCCCCTCCTGGAAAAACTGTTTTTT.

This clonotype was observed a handful of times. Compared with germline, one end of the junction differs, possibly owing to a read error. This chain connects TRBV14 to TRBJ1-1; D is perhaps TRBD1 (5 bases). This CDR3 is built from 13 residues. Per the germline V gene, CDR1 is SGHDN and CDR2 is FVKESK. CDR3 sequence (DNA): TGTGCCAGCAGCCAAGATTCGACAGATGAAACTTTCTTT. Encoded protein: CASSQDSTDETFF.

J is TRBJ2-7 and V is TRBV29-1, with 10 bases lining up with TRBD1. The CDR3 is 12 residues long. With 7 bases clipped from V and 3 bases from J, the junction kept 3 bases outside the gene matches. Looked up from germline, CDR1 is SQVTM and CDR2 is ANQGSEA. CDR3 sequence (DNA): TGCAGCGCCGGGACAGGGGACTACGAGCAGTACTTC. Protein: CSAGTGDYEQYF.

The V and J genes are TRBV7-2 and TRBJ1-1; D is perhaps TRBD1 (5 bases). The CDR3 sequence is 14 residues long. Trimming took 1 base from V and 4 from J, leaving 10 bases between them. Per germline, CDR1 SGHTA and CDR2 FQGNSA. The CDR3: CASSLVERGTEAFF. The CDR3 region has the DNA TGTGCCAGCAGCTTAGTTGAGAGGGGCACTGAAGCTTTCTTT.

A note on this clonotype: This clone may be a read error of a much larger clone one base away. The V call is TRBV7-8, the J call TRBJ1-1; D perhaps matches TRBD1 (6 bases). CDR3 length: 15 residues. V lost 7 bases and J 6 bases, leaving 21 bases between the germline ends. Germline V gene data show CDR1 as SGHVS and CDR2 as FQNEAQ. Written as DNA, the CDR3 is TGTGCCAGCATCACCATCAGGGGATTGCGCCCTGAAGCTTTCTTT. Translating gives CASITIRGLRPEAFF.

This clonotype has at least ten counts. V usage is TRBV9 and J usage is TRBJ2-7; the D is unclear. The V end was cut by 0 bases, the J end by 7 bases, with 11 bases between. Germline lookup yields CDR1 SGDLS and CDR2 YYNGEE. The CDR3 length is 13 residues. The CDR3 region has the DNA TGTGCCAGCAGCGTAGAATGGGCGAGTGAGCAGTACTTC. As protein: CASSVEWASEQYF.

Concerning this clonotype itself: The germline gene is not matched at one end of the junction; a read error may be the cause. This chain links TRBV2 with TRBJ1-6; 11 nucleotides line up with TRBD1. CDR1 and CDR2 (germline): SNHLY, FYNNEI. The CDR3 totals 15 residues. CDR3 in amino acids: CASSLGQGDKSPLHF. CDR3 in DNA: TGTGCCAGCAGTTTGGGACAGGGGGATAAGTCACCCCTCCACTTT.

In DNA, the CDR3 is TGCAGTGCCAGCAGCAGACAGGGGAACTATGGCTACACCTTC. This sequence encodes CSASSRQGNYGYTF. V is TRBV20-1 and J is TRBJ1-2, with TRBD1 matching over 8 bases. CDR1 is DFQATT and CDR2 is SNEGSKA in the germline V gene (reference sequence). V shed 6 bases and J 2 bases; nucleotides not matched to a gene: 8. The CDR3 covers 14 residues.

V is TRBV20-1 and J is TRBJ1-5; D is undetermined. The V gene lost 4 bases and the J gene lost 3 bases, with 16 bases spanning the gap. The CDR3 is 15 residues long. CDR1 DFQATT and CDR2 SNEGSKA come from the germline V gene (reference sequence). This chain's CDR3 is CSAIFGTAPNQPQHF. In DNA form, the CDR3 reads TGCAGTGCTATTTTTGGAACAGCACCCAATCAGCCCCAGCATTTT.

This chain links TRBV11-2 with TRBJ1-4; weak D call: TRBD1 (5 bases). Trimming cost V 3 bases and J 4 bases, with 15 bases left between them. From germline, CDR1 is SGHAT and CDR2 FQNNGV. The CDR3 is 16 residues long. The CDR3 sequence is CASSFGRQTLNEKLFF. The DNA of the CDR3 is TGTGCCAGCAGCTTTGGGAGACAGACGCTTAATGAAAAACTGTTTTTT.

This clonotype occurred a few times. The genes are TRBV14 and TRBJ1-2; TRBD1 aligns across 8 bases. Germline assignment: CDR1 SGHDN and CDR2 FVKESK. CDR3 length equals 15 residues. Germline trimming cut 2 bases from V and 7 bases from J; bases unmatched to any gene: 9. The CDR3 region is CASSQPQGAAVGYTF. For the CDR3, the DNA is TGTGCCAGCAGCCAACCGCAGGGGGCTGCGGTTGGCTACACCTTC.

CDR3 bases: TGTGCCAGCAGTTACGACACAGATACGCAGTATTTT. Its translation is CASSYDTDTQYF. J is TRBJ2-3 and V is TRBV6-6, with D uncertain. The germline V and J ends were trimmed by 2 bases and 2 bases, with 2 bases remaining between them. CDR3 length: 12 amino acids. The germline gives CDR1 MNHNY, CDR2 SVGAGI (reference sequence).

The gene calls are TRBV15 and TRBJ1-5; maybe TRBD1 (6 bases). Trimming removed 3 bases at V and 3 bases at J, with 12 bases between. This CDR3 region has 15 residues. CDR1 and CDR2 from the germline V gene are LNHNV and YYDKDF (reference sequence). In nucleotides, the CDR3 is TGTGCCACCAGCAGTGCTAGACAGGACAATCAGCCCCAGCATTTT. It specifies CATSSARQDNQPQHF.

The rearrangement uses TRBV15 and TRBJ1-5; 9 bases align to TRBD1. The CDR3 totals 13 residues. Germline V gene data show CDR1 as LNHNV and CDR2 as YYDKDF (reference sequence). With 6 bases clipped from V and 6 bases from J, the junction kept 3 bases outside the gene matches. The CDR3 loop reads CATSLQGAQPQHF. The CDR3 DNA reads as TGTGCCACCAGTTTACAGGGGGCTCAGCCCCAGCATTTT.

This rearrangement joins TRBV10-3 to TRBJ1-2; D unclear. The CDR3 has 13 residues. Germline loops: CDR1 ENHRY, CDR2 SYGVKD. The V end lost 10 bases, the J end lost 7 bases, and 19 bases lay between the germline ends. In nucleotides, the CDR3 is TGTGCCAGCAGACCGCAGAGGGAGGGTGGCTACACCTTC. Amino acids: CASRPQREGGYTF.

This clonotype has only one observation. The chain combines TRBV5-6 with TRBJ1-4; 11 bases are shared with TRBD1. CDR1 is SGHDT and CDR2 is YYEEEE in the germline V gene. This CDR3 contains 15 residues. J was trimmed by 0 bases and V by 7 bases; bases with no gene match: 2. CDR3 nucleotides: TGTGCCAGCGGACAGGGGGCAGCAACTAATGAAAAACTGTTTTTT. The encoded protein is CASGQGAATNEKLFF.